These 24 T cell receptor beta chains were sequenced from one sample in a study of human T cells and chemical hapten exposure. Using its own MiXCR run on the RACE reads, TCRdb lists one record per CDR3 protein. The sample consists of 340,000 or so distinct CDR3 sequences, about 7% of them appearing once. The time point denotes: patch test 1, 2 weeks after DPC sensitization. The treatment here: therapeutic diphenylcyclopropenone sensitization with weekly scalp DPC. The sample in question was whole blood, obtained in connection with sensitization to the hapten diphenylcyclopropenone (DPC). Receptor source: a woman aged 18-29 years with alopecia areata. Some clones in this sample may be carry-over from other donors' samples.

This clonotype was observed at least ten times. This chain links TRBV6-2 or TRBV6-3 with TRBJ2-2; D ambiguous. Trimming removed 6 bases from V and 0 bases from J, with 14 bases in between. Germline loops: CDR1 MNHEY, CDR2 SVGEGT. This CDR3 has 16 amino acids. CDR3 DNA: TGTGCCAGCAGCCCTTTATCAGGCGCGAACACCGGGGAGCTGTTTTTT. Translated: CASSPLSGANTGELFF.

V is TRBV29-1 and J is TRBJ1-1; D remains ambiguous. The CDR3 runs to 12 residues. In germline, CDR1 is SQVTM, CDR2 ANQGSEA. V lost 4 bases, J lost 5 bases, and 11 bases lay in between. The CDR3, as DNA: TGCAGCGTTGTCCCTACTGAAACTGAAGCTTTCTTT. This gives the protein CSVVPTETEAFF.

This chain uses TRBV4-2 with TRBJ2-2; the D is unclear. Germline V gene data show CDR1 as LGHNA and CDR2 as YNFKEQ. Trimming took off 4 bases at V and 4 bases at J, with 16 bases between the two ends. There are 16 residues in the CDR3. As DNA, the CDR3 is TGTGCCAGCAGCCGAGTCGAGGCGAAAGGCACCGGGGAGCTGTTTTTT. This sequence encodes CASSRVEAKGTGELFF.

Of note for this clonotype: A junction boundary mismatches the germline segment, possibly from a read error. Here the CDR3 DNA reads TGTGCCAGCAGTTTAGGGGGTCCGCAGTATTTT. Protein sequence: CASSLGGPQYF. The chain uses TRBV7-9 and TRBJ2-3; a weak D match, TRBD1 (6 bases). The CDR3 sequence is 11 residues long. The germline gives CDR1 SEHNR, CDR2 FQNEAQ (reference sequence). Drawing the rest from reference TRBV7-9 and TRBJ2-3, the complete variable domain is DTGVSQNPRHKITKRGQNVTFRCDPISEHNRLYWYRQTLGQGPEFLTYFQNEAQLEKSRLLSDRFSAERPKGSFSTLEIQRTEQGDSAMYLCASSLGGPQYFGPGTRLTVL.

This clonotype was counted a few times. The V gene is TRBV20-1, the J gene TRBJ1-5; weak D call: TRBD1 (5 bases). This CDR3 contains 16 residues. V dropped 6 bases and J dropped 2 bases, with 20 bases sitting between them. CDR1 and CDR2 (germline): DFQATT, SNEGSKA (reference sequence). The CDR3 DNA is TGCAGTGCAAGCCGGGACCCAAGGTGGGGCAATCAGCCCCAGCATTTT. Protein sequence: CSASRDPRWGNQPQHF.

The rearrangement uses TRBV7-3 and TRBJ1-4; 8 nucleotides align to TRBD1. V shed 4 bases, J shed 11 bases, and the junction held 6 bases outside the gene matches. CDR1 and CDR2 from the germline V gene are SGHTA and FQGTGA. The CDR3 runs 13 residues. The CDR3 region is CASSSTTGDKLFF. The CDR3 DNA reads TGTGCCAGCAGCTCGACGACAGGGGACAAACTGTTTTTT. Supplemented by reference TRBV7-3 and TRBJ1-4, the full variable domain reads GAGVSQTPSNKVTEKGKYVELRCDPISGHTALYWYRQSLGQGPEFLIYFQGTGAADDSGLPNDRFFAVRPEGSVSTLKIQRTERGDSAVYLCASSSTTGDKLFFGSGTQLSVL.

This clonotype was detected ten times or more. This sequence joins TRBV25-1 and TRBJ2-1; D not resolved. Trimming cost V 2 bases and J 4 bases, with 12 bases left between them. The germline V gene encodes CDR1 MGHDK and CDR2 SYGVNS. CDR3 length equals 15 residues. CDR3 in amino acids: CASSENPEVYNEQFF. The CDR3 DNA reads TGTGCCAGCAGTGAAAACCCCGAGGTATACAATGAGCAGTTCTTC.

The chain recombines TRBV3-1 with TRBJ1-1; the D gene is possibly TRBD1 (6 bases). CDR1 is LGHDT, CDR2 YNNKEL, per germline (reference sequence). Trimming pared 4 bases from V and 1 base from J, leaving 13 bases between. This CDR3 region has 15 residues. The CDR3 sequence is CASSPLTQGNTEAFF. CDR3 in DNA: TGTGCCAGCAGCCCCTTAACACAGGGGAACACTGAAGCTTTCTTT. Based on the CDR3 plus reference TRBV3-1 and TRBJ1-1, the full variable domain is DTAVSQTPKYLVTQMGNDKSIKCEQNLGHDTMYWYKQDSKKFLKIMFSYNNKELIINETVPNRFSPKSPDKAHLNLHINSLELGDSAVYFCASSPLTQGNTEAFFGQGTRLTVV.

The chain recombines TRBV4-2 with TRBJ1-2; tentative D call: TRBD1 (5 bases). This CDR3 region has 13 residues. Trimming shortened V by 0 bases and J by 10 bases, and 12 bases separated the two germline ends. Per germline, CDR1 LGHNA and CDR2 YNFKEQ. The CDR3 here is CASSQDTGRDYTF. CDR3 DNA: TGTGCCAGCAGCCAAGATACCGGCAGGGACTACACCTTC.

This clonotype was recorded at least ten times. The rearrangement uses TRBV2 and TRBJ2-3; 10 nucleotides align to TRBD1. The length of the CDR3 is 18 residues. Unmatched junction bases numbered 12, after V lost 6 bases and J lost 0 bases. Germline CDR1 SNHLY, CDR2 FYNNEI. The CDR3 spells CASRSGTGVMYSTDTQYF. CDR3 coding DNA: TGTGCCAGCAGGTCCGGGACAGGGGTAATGTATAGCACAGATACGCAGTATTTT.

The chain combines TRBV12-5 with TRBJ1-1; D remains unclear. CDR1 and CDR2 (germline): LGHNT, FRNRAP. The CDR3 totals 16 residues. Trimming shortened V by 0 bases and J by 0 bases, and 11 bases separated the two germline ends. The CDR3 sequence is CASGLVAGKMNTEAFF. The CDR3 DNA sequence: TGTGCTAGTGGTTTGGTAGCTGGCAAGATGAACACTGAAGCTTTCTTT. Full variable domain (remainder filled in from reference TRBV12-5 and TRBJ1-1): DARVTQTPRHKVTEMGQEVTMRCQPILGHNTVFWYRQTMMQGLELLAYFRNRAPLDDSGMPKDRFSAEMPDATLATLKIQPSEPRDSAVYFCASGLVAGKMNTEAFFGQGTRLTVV.

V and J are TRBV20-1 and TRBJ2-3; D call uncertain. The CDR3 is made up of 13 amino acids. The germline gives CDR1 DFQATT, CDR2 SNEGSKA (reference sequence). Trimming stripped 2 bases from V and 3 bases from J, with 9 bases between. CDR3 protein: CSARSGVTDTQYF. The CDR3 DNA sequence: TGCAGTGCTAGATCAGGCGTTACAGATACGCAGTATTTT.

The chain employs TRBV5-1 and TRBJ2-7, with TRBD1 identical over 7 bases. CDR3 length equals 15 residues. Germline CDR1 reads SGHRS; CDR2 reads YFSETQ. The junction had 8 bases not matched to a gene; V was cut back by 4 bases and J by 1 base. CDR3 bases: TGCGCCAGCAGCCCGGGACAGAGAACATCCTACGAGCAGTACTTC. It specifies CASSPGQRTSYEQYF. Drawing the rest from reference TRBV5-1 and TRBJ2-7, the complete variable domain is KAGVTQTPRYLIKTRGQQVTLSCSPISGHRSVSWYQQTPGQGLQFLFEYFSETQRNKGNFPGRFSGRQFSNSRSEMNVSTLELGDSALYLCASSPGQRTSYEQYFGPGTRLTVT.

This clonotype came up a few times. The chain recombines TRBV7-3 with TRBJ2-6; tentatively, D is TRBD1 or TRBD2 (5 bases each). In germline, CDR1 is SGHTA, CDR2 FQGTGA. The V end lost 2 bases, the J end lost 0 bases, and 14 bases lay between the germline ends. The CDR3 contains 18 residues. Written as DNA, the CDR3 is TGTGCCAGCAGCTTAGGGATGGGACGGTCCTCTGGGGCCAACGTCCTGACTTTC. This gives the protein CASSLGMGRSSGANVLTF.

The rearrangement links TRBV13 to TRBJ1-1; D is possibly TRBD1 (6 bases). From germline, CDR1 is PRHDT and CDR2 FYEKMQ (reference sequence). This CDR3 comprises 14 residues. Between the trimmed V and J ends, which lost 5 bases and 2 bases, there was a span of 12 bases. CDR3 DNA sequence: TGTGCCAGCAGCCAACAGGGCCCTAACACTGAAGCTTTCTTT. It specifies CASSQQGPNTEAFF.

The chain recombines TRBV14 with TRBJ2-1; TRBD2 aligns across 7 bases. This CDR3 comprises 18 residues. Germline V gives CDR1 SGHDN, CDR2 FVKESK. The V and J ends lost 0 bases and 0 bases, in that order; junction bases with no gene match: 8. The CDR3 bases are TGTGCCAGCAGCCAAGATGAGTACAGCGGGGCCTCCTACAATGAGCAGTTCTTC. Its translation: CASSQDEYSGASYNEQFF.

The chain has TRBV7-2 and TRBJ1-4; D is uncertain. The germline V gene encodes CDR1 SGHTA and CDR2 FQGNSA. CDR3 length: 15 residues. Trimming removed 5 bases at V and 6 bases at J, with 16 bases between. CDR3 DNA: TGTGCCAGCAGCCCGTTTGAAGGGCTATATGAAAAACTGTTTTTT. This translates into CASSPFEGLYEKLFF. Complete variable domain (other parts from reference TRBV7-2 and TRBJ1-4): GAGVSQSPSNKVTEKGKDVELRCDPISGHTALYWYRQSLGQGLEFLIYFQGNSAPDKSGLPSDRFSAERTGGSVSTLTIQRTQQEDSAVYLCASSPFEGLYEKLFFGSGTQLSVL.

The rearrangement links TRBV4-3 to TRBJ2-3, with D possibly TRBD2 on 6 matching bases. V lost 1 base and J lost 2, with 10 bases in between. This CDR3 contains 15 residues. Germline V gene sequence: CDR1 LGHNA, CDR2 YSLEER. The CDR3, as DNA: TGCGCCAGCAGCCAAGCCGGGGGAACCACAGATACGCAGTATTTT. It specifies CASSQAGGTTDTQYF.

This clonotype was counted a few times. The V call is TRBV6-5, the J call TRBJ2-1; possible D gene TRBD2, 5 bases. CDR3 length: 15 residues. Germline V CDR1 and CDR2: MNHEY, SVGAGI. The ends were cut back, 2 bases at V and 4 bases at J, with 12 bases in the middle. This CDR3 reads CASSYGSLGYNEQFF. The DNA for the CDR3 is TGTGCCAGCAGTTACGGGAGCCTAGGGTACAATGAGCAGTTCTTC.

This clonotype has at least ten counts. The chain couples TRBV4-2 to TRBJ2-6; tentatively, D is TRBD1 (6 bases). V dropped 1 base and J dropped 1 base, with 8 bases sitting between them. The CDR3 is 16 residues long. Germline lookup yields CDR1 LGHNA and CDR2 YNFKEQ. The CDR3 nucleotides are TGTGCCAGCAGCCAAGTAGGACAGTCTGGGGCCAACGTCCTGACTTTC. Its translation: CASSQVGQSGANVLTF.

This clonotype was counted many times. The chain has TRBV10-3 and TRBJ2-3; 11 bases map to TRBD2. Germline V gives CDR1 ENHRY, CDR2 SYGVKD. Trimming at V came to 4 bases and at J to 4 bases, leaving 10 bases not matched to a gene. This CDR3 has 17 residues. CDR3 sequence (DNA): TGTGCCATCAGTGCCCGACTAGCGGGGTCGGGTCCAGATACGCAGTATTTT. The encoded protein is CAISARLAGSGPDTQYF.

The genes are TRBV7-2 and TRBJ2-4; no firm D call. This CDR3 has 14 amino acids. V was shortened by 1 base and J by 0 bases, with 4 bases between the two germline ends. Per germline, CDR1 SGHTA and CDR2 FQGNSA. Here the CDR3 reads CASSLGQAKNIQYF. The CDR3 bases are TGTGCCAGCAGCTTAGGGCAAGCCAAAAACATTCAGTACTTC.

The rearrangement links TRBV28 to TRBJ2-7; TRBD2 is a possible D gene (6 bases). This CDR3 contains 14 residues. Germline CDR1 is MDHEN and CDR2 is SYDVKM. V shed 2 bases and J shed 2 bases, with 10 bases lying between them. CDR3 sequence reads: CASSLVEGPYEQYF. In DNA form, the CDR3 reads TGTGCCAGCAGTTTAGTGGAGGGCCCCTACGAGCAGTACTTC.

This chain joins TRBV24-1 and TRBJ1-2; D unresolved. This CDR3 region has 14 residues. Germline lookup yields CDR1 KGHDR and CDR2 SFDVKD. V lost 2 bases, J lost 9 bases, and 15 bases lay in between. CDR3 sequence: CATSDSDGPSSYTF. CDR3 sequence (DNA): TGTGCCACCAGTGATTCGGACGGCCCTTCGAGCTACACCTTC.